The rows below give T cell receptor beta chains drawn from one sample of a study of OX40 agonist ivuxolimab in advanced cancers. The table came from immunoSEQ multiplex PCR; TCRdb's copy has only in-frame clones and leaves some out. Of about 110,000 clones in the sample, around 93% were seen once. The starting material was CD4+ or CD8+ T cells sorted from blood, obtained in a trial of the OX40 agonist ivuxolimab. The receptors here all came from an adult with an advanced solid tumor such as melanoma, head and neck, liver or kidney cancer. The CDR3 runs from the conserved cysteine through the conserved F or W. The order of the fields is clone size, D gene, V gene, J gene, CDR3 DNA, CDR3 protein. The D gene is left open where the match is weak. Not every row has a clone size; where given, it reads once, few, many or a size class.

clone size: once
D gene: TRBD1
V gene: TRBV30
J gene: TRBJ1-1
CDR3 DNA: TGTGCCTGGAGTGTAGAGGGGACAGGGTCCTCCGCTTTCTTT
CDR3 protein: CAWSVEGTGSSAFF

clone size: -
D gene: TRBD2
V gene: TRBV7-3
J gene: TRBJ2-5
CDR3 DNA: TGTGCCAGCAGCTTAGGAGTTAGCGGGAGAATGGGGGAAGAGACCCAGTACTTC
CDR3 protein: CASSLGVSGRMGEETQYF

clone size: -
D gene: TRBD1
V gene: TRBV19
J gene: TRBJ2-6
CDR3 DNA: TGTGCCAGTAGTACCCCGGGACAGGGGGCGGGTTTTGGGGCCAACGTCCTGACTTTC
CDR3 protein: CASSTPGQGAGFGANVLTF

clone size: once
D gene: TRBD1
V gene: TRBV27
J gene: TRBJ1-1
CDR3 DNA: TGTGCCAGCAGTTGGGGACAGGCCCGAAACACTGAAGCTTTCTTT
CDR3 protein: CASSWGQARNTEAFF

clone size: -
D gene: -
V gene: TRBV19
J gene: TRBJ1-4
CDR3 DNA: TGTGCCAGTAGTATCAGTCGGGGGGCTTGGGAAAAACTGTTTTTT
CDR3 protein: CASSISRGAWEKLFF

clone size: -
D gene: TRBD2
V gene: TRBV2
J gene: TRBJ2-3
CDR3 DNA: TGTGCCAGCCTAGCGGGAGAAAGCACAGATACGCAGTATTTT
CDR3 protein: CASLAGESTDTQYF

clone size: -
D gene: -
V gene: TRBV2
J gene: TRBJ1-1
CDR3 DNA: TGTGCCAGCAGCCCCAGGGTGAGTAACCGCGGAATATTT
CDR3 protein: CASSPRVSNRGIF

clone size: -
D gene: -
V gene: TRBV27
J gene: TRBJ1-4
CDR3 DNA: TGTGCCAGCAGACCTGGGGGCAGGTTAAATGAAAAACTGTTTTTT
CDR3 protein: CASRPGGRLNEKLFF

clone size: -
D gene: TRBD2
V gene: TRBV5-4
J gene: TRBJ2-1
CDR3 DNA: TGTGCCAGCAGCTTGGGGAGCGGGAGGGCCCACAATGAGCAGTTCTTC
CDR3 protein: CASSLGSGRAHNEQFF

clone size: -
D gene: TRBD2
V gene: TRBV5-3
J gene: TRBJ2-1
CDR3 DNA: TGTGCCATCGCTGGGACTAGCGGGATACACTCCTACAATGAGCAGTTCTTC
CDR3 protein: CAIAGTSGIHSYNEQFF

clone size: -
D gene: -
V gene: TRBV18
J gene: TRBJ1-2
CDR3 DNA: TGTGCCAGCTCACCGAACAGGGCGGTCGACTATGGCTACACCTTC
CDR3 protein: CASSPNRAVDYGYTF

clone size: -
D gene: -
V gene: TRBV7-8
J gene: TRBJ1-1
CDR3 DNA: TGTGCCAGCAGCTTAGGGATGAACACTGAAGCTTTCTTT
CDR3 protein: CASSLGMNTEAFF

clone size: once
D gene: -
V gene: TRBV7-2
J gene: TRBJ1-1
CDR3 DNA: TGTGCCAGCAGCTTAGATAGAAACACTGAAGCTTTCTTT
CDR3 protein: CASSLDRNTEAFF

clone size: -
D gene: -
V gene: TRBV19
J gene: TRBJ2-1
CDR3 DNA: TGTGCCAGTAGCCCATATGGGACCTTGAGCTCCTACAATGAGCAGTTCTTC
CDR3 protein: CASSPYGTLSSYNEQFF

clone size: once
D gene: -
V gene: TRBV7-3
J gene: TRBJ2-2
CDR3 DNA: TGTGCCAGCAGCTCCACCTCCACCGGGGAGCTGTTTTTT
CDR3 protein: CASSSTSTGELFF

clone size: few
D gene: -
V gene: TRBV7-9
J gene: TRBJ1-4
CDR3 DNA: TGTGCCAGCTCCCCCACCTATACCAGAAAAGACAGCCTTAATGAAAAACTGTTTTTT
CDR3 protein: CASSPTYTRKDSLNEKLFF

clone size: -
D gene: -
V gene: TRBV6-1
J gene: TRBJ2-7
CDR3 DNA: TGTGCCAGCAGTGAAGGGGTGTCATCCTCTATTTACGAGCAGTACTTC
CDR3 protein: CASSEGVSSSIYEQYF

clone size: -
D gene: -
V gene: TRBV7-9
J gene: TRBJ2-3
CDR3 DNA: TGTGCCAGCAGCCCCCAACTAGATTCCGATAGCACAGATACGCAGTATTTT
CDR3 protein: CASSPQLDSDSTDTQYF

clone size: -
D gene: TRBD1
V gene: TRBV5-1
J gene: TRBJ1-1
CDR3 DNA: TGCGCCAGTCGACGGGACAGGGTAACTGAAGCTTTCTTT
CDR3 protein: CASRRDRVTEAFF

clone size: -
D gene: -
V gene: TRBV11-3
J gene: TRBJ2-6
CDR3 DNA: TGTGCCAGCAGTATAGGGACCTCTGGGGCCAACGTCCTGACTTTC
CDR3 protein: CASSIGTSGANVLTF

clone size: -
D gene: -
V gene: TRBV19
J gene: TRBJ1-5
CDR3 DNA: TGTGCCAGTAGTATTCCCACGACCTTCAATCAGCCCCAGCATTTT
CDR3 protein: CASSIPTTFNQPQHF

clone size: -
D gene: TRBD2
V gene: TRBV5-1
J gene: TRBJ2-1
CDR3 DNA: TGCGCCAGCAGCTTGGGCGCGGGAGCGGGAAACAATGAGCAGTTCTTC
CDR3 protein: CASSLGAGAGNNEQFF

clone size: -
D gene: -
V gene: TRBV30
J gene: TRBJ1-1
CDR3 DNA: TGTGCCTGGATGGGAATGAACACTGAAGCTTTCTTT
CDR3 protein: CAWMGMNTEAFF

clone size: once
D gene: TRBD2
V gene: TRBV10-2
J gene: TRBJ2-7
CDR3 DNA: TGCGCCAGCGCCACTAGCGGGAGCCACGAGCAGTACTTC
CDR3 protein: CASATSGSHEQYF

clone size: -
D gene: -
V gene: TRBV5-1
J gene: TRBJ2-2
CDR3 DNA: TGCGCCAGCAGCTTGGATTTCAGGGTGGCCGGGGAGCTGTTTTTT
CDR3 protein: CASSLDFRVAGELFF

clone size: -
D gene: -
V gene: TRBV11-2
J gene: TRBJ1-2
CDR3 DNA: TGTGCCAGCAGTCCCGGACGGCTCTATGGCTACACCTTC
CDR3 protein: CASSPGRLYGYTF

clone size: -
D gene: -
V gene: TRBV6-5
J gene: TRBJ1-2
CDR3 DNA: TGTGCCAGCACCAAGGGGCAGGTCTATGGCTACACCTTC
CDR3 protein: CASTKGQVYGYTF

clone size: -
D gene: -
V gene: TRBV4-1
J gene: TRBJ2-3
CDR3 DNA: TGCGCCAGCAGCCAAGTTCCCAGCGGAGACTATACGCAGTATTTT
CDR3 protein: CASSQVPSGDYTQYF

clone size: -
D gene: TRBD1
V gene: TRBV6-1
J gene: TRBJ1-3
CDR3 DNA: TGTGCCAGCAGCTGGACAGGGGATGGAAACACCATATATTTT
CDR3 protein: CASSWTGDGNTIYF

clone size: -
D gene: -
V gene: TRBV5-4
J gene: TRBJ1-1
CDR3 DNA: TGTGCCAGCAGCTACCTTCAGGGGCCGAACACTGAAGCTTTCTTT
CDR3 protein: CASSYLQGPNTEAFF

clone size: once
D gene: TRBD1
V gene: TRBV28
J gene: TRBJ2-7
CDR3 DNA: TGTGCCAGCAGTTCTGCCGGGACAGGGAACTACGAGCAGTACTTC
CDR3 protein: CASSSAGTGNYEQYF

clone size: -
D gene: TRBD2
V gene: TRBV27
J gene: TRBJ2-1
CDR3 DNA: TGTGCCAGCAGTTTATCACTAGCGGGGGGGCGGGAGCAGTTCTTC
CDR3 protein: CASSLSLAGGREQFF

clone size: -
D gene: TRBD1
V gene: TRBV19
J gene: TRBJ2-5
CDR3 DNA: TGTGCCAGTAGTATAACCGGGACAGGTACGGAGACCCAGTACTTC
CDR3 protein: CASSITGTGTETQYF

clone size: -
D gene: -
V gene: TRBV9
J gene: TRBJ2-2
CDR3 DNA: TGTGCCAGCAGCCCCGGGGCAGCGAACACCGGGGAGCTGTTTTTT
CDR3 protein: CASSPGAANTGELFF

clone size: -
D gene: -
V gene: TRBV18
J gene: TRBJ1-1
CDR3 DNA: TGTGCCAGCTCACCAGGGGAGTTGGTGAACACTGAAGCTTTCTTT
CDR3 protein: CASSPGELVNTEAFF

clone size: -
D gene: TRBD2
V gene: TRBV4-1
J gene: TRBJ2-3
CDR3 DNA: TGCGCCAGCAGCCTCGGGGGACTACCAACAGATACGCAGTATTTT
CDR3 protein: CASSLGGLPTDTQYF

clone size: once
D gene: TRBD1
V gene: TRBV7-2
J gene: TRBJ1-1
CDR3 DNA: TGTGCCAGCAGCCACAGGGGTGTGAACACTGAAGCTTTCTTT
CDR3 protein: CASSHRGVNTEAFF

clone size: -
D gene: -
V gene: TRBV7-3
J gene: TRBJ2-3
CDR3 DNA: TGTGCCAGCAGCTTAACTATAGCGGACGACTCTAGCACAGATACGCAGTATTTT
CDR3 protein: CASSLTIADDSSTDTQYF

clone size: once
D gene: -
V gene: TRBV5-4
J gene: TRBJ1-1
CDR3 DNA: TGTGCCAGCAGCTTGGAGACACCTAACACTGAAGCTTTCTTT
CDR3 protein: CASSLETPNTEAFF

clone size: -
D gene: TRBD2
V gene: TRBV5-1
J gene: TRBJ2-7
CDR3 DNA: TGCGCCAGCAGCACCGGACTAGCGGGGCGAATCTCCTACGAGCAGTACTTC
CDR3 protein: CASSTGLAGRISYEQYF

clone size: -
D gene: -
V gene: TRBV4-1
J gene: TRBJ1-5
CDR3 DNA: TGCGCCAGCAGCCAAGGCAGGGGCGGATCTCAGCCCCAGCATTTT
CDR3 protein: CASSQGRGGSQPQHF

clone size: -
D gene: -
V gene: TRBV7-2
J gene: TRBJ2-5
CDR3 DNA: TGTGCCAGCAGCTTCTGGGCAGTCCAAGAGACCCAGTACTTC
CDR3 protein: CASSFWAVQETQYF

clone size: -
D gene: TRBD1
V gene: TRBV6-6
J gene: TRBJ1-2
CDR3 DNA: TGTGCCAGCAGTTCCGGACAGGGAGGCTATGGCTACACCTTC
CDR3 protein: CASSSGQGGYGYTF

clone size: -
D gene: TRBD2
V gene: TRBV9
J gene: TRBJ2-1
CDR3 DNA: TGTGCCAGCAGCGTAGGCGTCGCGGGAGCTGGGCTGAATGAGCAGTTCTTC
CDR3 protein: CASSVGVAGAGLNEQFF

clone size: -
D gene: TRBD1
V gene: TRBV19
J gene: TRBJ1-3
CDR3 DNA: TGTGCCAGTAGTCCACAGGGGGCATATGGAAACACCATATATTTT
CDR3 protein: CASSPQGAYGNTIYF

clone size: -
D gene: -
V gene: TRBV21-1
J gene: TRBJ2-7
CDR3 DNA: TGTGCCAGCAGCGAAGGGCAGGGGAGCTCCTACGAGCAGTACTTC
CDR3 protein: CASSEGQGSSYEQYF

clone size: -
D gene: TRBD1
V gene: TRBV30
J gene: TRBJ1-2
CDR3 DNA: TGTGCCTGGAGTCCGAGACAGGGGCAATTCTATGGCTACACCTTC
CDR3 protein: CAWSPRQGQFYGYTF

clone size: -
D gene: -
V gene: TRBV11-3
J gene: TRBJ1-1
CDR3 DNA: TGTGCCAGCAGCCCGCGGACAACGAACACTGAAGCTTTCTTT
CDR3 protein: CASSPRTTNTEAFF

clone size: -
D gene: TRBD1
V gene: TRBV9
J gene: TRBJ2-2
CDR3 DNA: TGTGCCAGCAGCGGATACCGGGACAGCGACACCGGGGAGCTGTTTTTT
CDR3 protein: CASSGYRDSDTGELFF

clone size: -
D gene: -
V gene: TRBV18
J gene: TRBJ2-3
CDR3 DNA: TGTGCCAGCTCTCCGGACAGCACAGATACGCAGTATTTT
CDR3 protein: CASSPDSTDTQYF

clone size: -
D gene: -
V gene: TRBV6-1
J gene: TRBJ2-7
CDR3 DNA: TGTGCCAGCAGTGTGGTAGCGGACTCCTACGAGCAGTACTTC
CDR3 protein: CASSVVADSYEQYF

clone size: -
D gene: TRBD1
V gene: TRBV29-1
J gene: TRBJ1-1
CDR3 DNA: TGCAGCGTTGAGCCGGGACAGGGTACTGAAGCTTTCTTT
CDR3 protein: CSVEPGQGTEAFF

clone size: -
D gene: TRBD2
V gene: TRBV7-3
J gene: TRBJ2-7
CDR3 DNA: TGTGCCAGCAGCCCCCGGGGGGGGTACGAGCAGTACTTC
CDR3 protein: CASSPRGGYEQYF

clone size: -
D gene: -
V gene: TRBV7-2
J gene: TRBJ2-7
CDR3 DNA: TGTGCCAGCAGCTTTTTCAAGGGGGCGCGGGACTCCTACGAGCAGTACTTC
CDR3 protein: CASSFFKGARDSYEQYF

clone size: -
D gene: TRBD2
V gene: TRBV5-1
J gene: TRBJ2-5
CDR3 DNA: TGCGCCAGCAGCTTGGGTCCTAGCGGGGGGCAAGAGACCCAGTACTTC
CDR3 protein: CASSLGPSGGQETQYF

clone size: -
D gene: TRBD1
V gene: TRBV2
J gene: TRBJ1-2
CDR3 DNA: TGTGCCAGCGACGAAACCGGGACAGGGTGGTATGGCTACACCTTC
CDR3 protein: CASDETGTGWYGYTF

clone size: -
D gene: -
V gene: TRBV28
J gene: TRBJ1-2
CDR3 DNA: TGTGCCAGCAGTTTCTCCGGGGGCTATGGCTACACCTTC
CDR3 protein: CASSFSGGYGYTF

clone size: -
D gene: TRBD1
V gene: TRBV2
J gene: TRBJ2-1
CDR3 DNA: TGTGCCAGCAGAGCCGGGACAGCCTCCTACAATGAGCAGTTCTTC
CDR3 protein: CASRAGTASYNEQFF

clone size: -
D gene: TRBD1
V gene: TRBV19
J gene: TRBJ1-5
CDR3 DNA: TGTGCCAGTAGTAACCGGGACAGGGGAGGGAGCAATCAGCCCCAGCATTTT
CDR3 protein: CASSNRDRGGSNQPQHF